Below are 27 T cell receptor beta chains sequenced from a single sample in a study of CD8+ T cells in alopecia areata. This sample's treatment: oral pan-JAK inhibitor, 5-10 mg twice daily. TCR sequencing used cDNA made by reverse transcription of extracted RNA. Assay: immunoSEQ multiplex PCR; the TCRdb copy retains only in-frame clones and omits some. The sample includes about 190,000 clones, 45% to 65% of them seen just once. The specimen was CD4+ T cells sorted from blood, collected at week 4, from a patient treated with tofacitinib. The receptor source for this set is a human donor with alopecia areata.

This clone appeared once. The rearrangement joins TRBV23-1 to TRBJ1-1, with 7 positions matching TRBD1. TRBV23-1 is recorded as an ORF, its role being uncertain. CDR3 size: 18 residues. J was trimmed by 1 base and V by 6 bases; bases with no gene match: 17. Here the CDR3 reads CASRRRIPLDRENTEAFF. The CDR3 nucleotides are TGCGCCAGCAGACGACGAATACCCCTCGACAGGGAGAACACTGAAGCTTTCTTT.

The chain employs TRBV2 and TRBJ1-5, with D perhaps matching TRBD1 (5 bases). Germline V gives CDR1 SNHLY, CDR2 FYNNEI. The CDR3 is made up of 13 amino acids. V was shortened by 6 bases and J by 4 bases, with 10 bases between the two germline ends. The CDR3 here is CASRDRANQPQHF. The CDR3 nucleotides are TGTGCCAGCAGAGACAGAGCGAATCAGCCCCAGCATTTT.

The rearrangement uses TRBV28 and TRBJ1-4; a weak D match, TRBD1 (6 bases). The length of the CDR3 is 14 residues. Trimming took off 4 bases at V and 8 bases at J, with 14 bases between the two ends. Germline CDR1 reads MDHEN; CDR2 reads SYDVKM. CDR3 amino acids: CASSWTAPREKLFF. The CDR3 DNA reads TGTGCCAGCAGTTGGACAGCGCCTAGGGAAAAACTGTTTTTT.

This chain uses TRBV29-1 with TRBJ2-7, with 11 positions matching TRBD1. With V trimmed by 3 bases and J by 5 bases, 3 bases remained unmatched. CDR3 length: 13 amino acids. The germline CDR1 and CDR2 sequences are SQVTM and ANQGSEA. CDR3 loop: CSVEGQGGNEQYF. The CDR3 nucleotides are TGCAGCGTTGAGGGACAGGGGGGCAACGAGCAGTACTTC.

The rearrangement uses TRBV27 and TRBJ2-7, with 9 bases matching TRBD2. Germline V gene sequence: CDR1 MNHEY, CDR2 SMNVEV (reference sequence). The trim removed 6 bases at V and 2 bases at J, leaving 8 bases unmatched. The CDR3 loop spans 15 amino acids. CDR3 nucleotide sequence: TGTGCCAGCAGCACCCTAGCGGGGCCCACCTACGAGCAGTACTTC. Its translation is CASSTLAGPTYEQYF.

The chain employs TRBV29-1 and TRBJ2-3; 7 nucleotides line up with TRBD2. This CDR3 region has 15 residues. The V segment lost 6 bases and the J segment 4 bases; nucleotides outside the gene matches: 13. CDR1 SQVTM and CDR2 ANQGSEA come from the germline V gene. The CDR3 DNA is TGCAGCGTGGCCGGGGGGACTTGGAGAGCAGATACGCAGTATTTT. Protein: CSVAGGTWRADTQYF.

The chain joins TRBV6-1 to TRBJ1-5; D ambiguous. CDR3 size: 15 residues. The V end was cut by 0 bases, the J end by 0 bases, with 6 bases between. Germline CDR1 reads MNHNS; CDR2 reads SASEGT. The CDR3 nucleotides are TGTGCCAGCAGTGAAGCCGGGTATAGCAATCAGCCCCAGCATTTT. Protein sequence: CASSEAGYSNQPQHF.

In its sample, this clone was seen a few times. The CDR3 here is CASSLDDLSAGEQYF. Written as DNA, the CDR3 is TGCGCCAGCAGCTTGGATGACTTATCGGCTGGCGAGCAGTACTTC. The chain links TRBV5-1 to TRBJ2-7; the D is unclear. This CDR3 is built from 15 residues. Per germline, CDR1 SGHRS and CDR2 YFSETQ. V gave up 0 bases and J gave up 6 bases, with 16 bases separating them.

V gene TRBV2 combines with J gene TRBJ1-1; possibly TRBD1 for D (5 bases). V was cut by 3 bases and J by 0 bases, with 11 bases left in between. CDR1 SNHLY and CDR2 FYNNEI come from the germline V gene. This CDR3 has 15 residues. The CDR3 loop is CASSDQGSMNTEAFF. The CDR3 DNA reads as TGTGCCAGCAGTGACCAGGGAAGCATGAACACTGAAGCTTTCTTT.

The chain links TRBV29-1 to TRBJ2-7, with a weak D call TRBD2 (6 bases). There are 13 residues in the CDR3. Germline V gene sequence: CDR1 SQVTM, CDR2 ANQGSEA. Trimming removed 4 bases at V and 2 bases at J, with 12 bases between. The CDR3 region has the DNA TGCAGCGTTGGGGCGGGGTGGACCTACGAGCAGTACTTC. Residues: CSVGAGWTYEQYF.

This clone was counted between two and nine times. The chain couples TRBV29-1 to TRBJ2-2, with a weak D call TRBD1 (5 bases). This CDR3 is built from 12 residues. Germline CDR1 and CDR2: SQVTM and ANQGSEA. Here the CDR3 reads CTGRADTGELFF. Here the CDR3 DNA reads TGCACAGGCAGGGCGGACACCGGGGAGCTGTTTTTT.

V usage is TRBV4-2 and J usage is TRBJ2-1, with D perhaps TRBD2 (6 bases). V lost 0 bases and J 15 bases, leaving 21 bases between the germline ends. The CDR3 has 15 amino acids. CDR1 and CDR2 (germline): LGHNA, YNFKEQ. CDR3 sequence reads: CASSQDIGSGGRPFF. The CDR3, as DNA: TGTGCCAGCAGCCAAGATATAGGTAGCGGAGGACGTCCGTTCTTC.

V usage is TRBV27 and J usage is TRBJ1-2; 7 positions match TRBD1. The CDR3 totals 13 residues. The V gene's germline CDR1 is MNHEY and CDR2 SMNVEV (reference sequence). V dropped 6 bases and J dropped 4; count of bases not matched to a gene: 5. The CDR3 loop is CASSPTGLYGYTF. CDR3 bases: TGTGCCAGCAGCCCGACAGGGCTCTATGGCTACACCTTC.

The sample holds one count of this clone. V is TRBV6-6 and J is TRBJ2-1; 10 positions agree with TRBD1. There are 12 residues in the CDR3. From germline, CDR1 is MNHNY and CDR2 SVGAGI (reference sequence). V trimming: 2 bases; J trimming: 14 bases; junction bases outside the gene matches: 3. The CDR3 DNA reads TGTGCCAGCAGTTACGAAGGGACAGGGGAGTTCTTC. Residues: CASSYEGTGEFF.

This clone has just one count. The V gene is TRBV27, the J gene TRBJ2-6; D gene ambiguous. The CDR3 extends over 17 amino acids. CDR1 MNHEY and CDR2 SMNVEV come from the germline V gene (reference sequence). The V and J ends lost 10 bases and 0 bases respectively, with 19 bases between them. The DNA for the CDR3 is TGTGCCACCACCCAGGTGAGACCCTTCTCTGGGGCCAACGTCCTGACTTTC. As protein: CATTQVRPFSGANVLTF.

This CDR3 reads CASSRSSREQETQYF. The CDR3, as DNA: TGTGCCAGCAGCCGCTCCTCTAGGGAACAAGAGACCCAGTACTTC. This rearrangement joins TRBV7-2 to TRBJ2-5; D is unclear. CDR3 length equals 15 residues. Looked up from germline, CDR1 is SGHTA and CDR2 is FQGNSA. Between the trimmed V and J ends, which lost 5 bases and 2 bases, there was a span of 15 bases.

The V and J genes are TRBV6-5 and TRBJ2-7; no definite D call. The CDR3 consists of 14 residues. Germline values: CDR1 MNHEY, CDR2 SVGAGI. Trimming cost V 8 bases and J 0 bases, with 14 bases left between them. CDR3 residues: CASRVPGDSYEQYF. The CDR3 DNA reads as TGTGCCAGCCGAGTCCCAGGAGACTCCTACGAGCAGTACTTC.

This clone came up a few times. The chain combines TRBV11-2 with TRBJ2-7, with 11 bases fitting TRBD2. J lost 2 bases, V lost 3 bases, and 3 bases had no gene match. Germline lookup yields CDR1 SGHAT and CDR2 FQNNGV. The CDR3 is 15 amino acids. CDR3 coding DNA: TGTGCCAGCAGCTTGAGTAGCGGGGGGGCCTACGAGCAGTACTTC. It is translated as CASSLSSGGAYEQYF.

This clone was detected only a few times. This rearrangement joins TRBV7-9 to TRBJ2-3; 14 positions agree with TRBD2. The CDR3 consists of 16 residues. Trimming cost V 5 bases and J 5 bases; bases outside gene matches: 6. The germline CDR1 and CDR2 sequences are SEHNR and FQNEAQ (reference sequence). CDR3 DNA sequence: TGTGCCAGCAGCGGACTAGCGGGAGGAGATAGAGATACGCAGTATTTT. Translation: CASSGLAGGDRDTQYF.

This chain uses TRBV2 with TRBJ1-2, with D possibly matching TRBD1 (6 bases). Germline loops: CDR1 SNHLY, CDR2 FYNNEI. The CDR3 runs 16 residues. V was shortened by 2 bases and J by 8 bases, with 21 bases between the two germline ends. The CDR3 loop reads CASSERRSPHQGGYTF. As DNA, the CDR3 is TGTGCCAGCAGTGAAAGGAGGAGTCCGCATCAGGGGGGCTACACCTTC.

This chain links TRBV10-3 with TRBJ2-3, with D maybe TRBD2 (5 bases). In germline, CDR1 is ENHRY, CDR2 SYGVKD. Trimming took 4 bases from V and 9 from J, leaving 14 bases between them. There are 13 residues in the CDR3. Written as DNA, the CDR3 is TGTGCCATCAGTGCCGACCTTGCGGGCACGCAGTATTTT. Protein sequence: CAISADLAGTQYF.

The V gene is TRBV2, the J gene TRBJ1-5; a possible D gene is TRBD1 (5 bases). The CDR3 totals 15 residues. CDR1 is SNHLY, CDR2 FYNNEI, per germline. V lost 8 bases and J lost 6, with 20 bases in between. This CDR3 is CASRSTGKGGQPQHF. The CDR3, as DNA: TGTGCCAGCCGTAGTACAGGAAAGGGTGGTCAGCCCCAGCATTTT.

The chain employs TRBV2 and TRBJ2-2, with TRBD2 identical over 7 bases. The germline CDR1 and CDR2 sequences are SNHLY and FYNNEI. The J segment lost 7 bases and the V segment lost 7 bases, leaving 12 bases of the junction unmatched. This CDR3 is built from 15 residues. CDR3 DNA sequence: TGTGCCAGCATGAAGGATGGACTAGTAGGCGGGGAGCTGTTTTTT. This encodes CASMKDGLVGGELFF.

The sample holds one count of this clone. The chain has TRBV29-1 and TRBJ1-2, with TRBD1 matching 12 bases. This CDR3 is 17 amino acids long. Germline V gene data show CDR1 as SQVTM and CDR2 as ANQGSEA. Losses at the gene ends were 6 bases for V and 3 bases for J; bases not matched to a gene: 14. The CDR3 DNA follows: TGCAGCGTCAGGCACCGGGACAGGGGGCGTTCAGACTATGGCTACACCTTC. Amino acid sequence: CSVRHRDRGRSDYGYTF.

In this sample, this clone turned up a few times. The chain has TRBV7-8 and TRBJ1-1, with 7 bases that match TRBD1. CDR1 SGHVS and CDR2 FQNEAQ come from the germline V gene. V shed 3 bases, J shed 0 bases, and the junction held 13 bases outside the gene matches. The CDR3 is 18 residues long. CDR3: CASSLRVTGRHLNTEAFF. As DNA, the CDR3 is TGTGCCAGCAGCTTGAGGGTGACAGGGCGACATTTGAACACTGAAGCTTTCTTT.

This chain connects TRBV5-4 to TRBJ2-3; TRBD1 matches 7 bases. This CDR3 has 16 residues. The germline gives CDR1 SGHNT, CDR2 YYREEE (reference sequence). The junction had 11 bases not matched to a gene; V was cut back by 1 base and J by 6 bases. This chain's CDR3 is CASSLKGTVAGDTQYF. In DNA, the CDR3 is TGTGCCAGCAGCTTGAAGGGGACAGTAGCAGGGGATACGCAGTATTTT.

The chain links TRBV10-3 to TRBJ2-5; 10 bases are shared with TRBD1. CDR1 ENHRY and CDR2 SYGVKD come from the germline V gene. With 6 bases clipped from V and 4 bases from J, the junction kept 2 bases outside the gene matches. The CDR3 totals 13 residues. The CDR3 region is CAIRDRGGETQYF. The CDR3 nucleotides read TGTGCCATCAGGGACAGGGGGGGAGAGACCCAGTACTTC.